The clone carrying this TCR beta chain was seen a handful of times. As yet, its antigen is unknown. V was cut by 3 bases and J by 2 bases, with 17 bases left in between. In germline, CDR1 is SGHVS, CDR2 FQNEAQ. The CDR3 loop spans 16 amino acids. The PCR ran on 60 Vbeta and 13 Jbeta primers. Measured with immunoSEQ multiplex PCR; TCRdb has only the in-frame clones, and not every one. The sample carries about 93,000 clones, around 78% recorded once. This sample was included in a study of cytomegalovirus exposure and HLA in healthy donors. Study-level findings and limits: Previous analysis showed most TCR beta V segments were productive about 90% or about 30% of the time. Researchers catalogued 164 TCR beta chains as cytomegalovirus-associated.

The sequence derives from a man aged 25-45 years in good health and CMV-seronegative. Sequenced material: PBMCs. This chain links TRBV7-8 with TRBJ2-7; TRBD1 is a possible D gene (5 bases). The CDR3 DNA reads TGTGCCAGCAGCTTTAAAGAGGCAGGGCCTACCTACGAGCAGTACTTC. Protein: CASSFKEAGPTYEQYF.